These 13 T cell receptor beta chains came from one sample sequenced in a study of vaccination effects on CD4 cells after COVID-19. Measured with immunoSEQ multiplex PCR; TCRdb has only the in-frame clones, and not every one. This sample has under 50,000 clones, with around 76% found just once. No cognate antigen is known for these TCRs. Following 10 days of culture, CD4+ T cells were isolated. The source was CD4+ T cells from PBMCs cultured without peptide, collected before COVID-19 vaccination. Receptors originate from a human donor who had a prior SARS-CoV-2 infection.

The chain uses TRBV10-3 and TRBJ2-5; D is unclear. The CDR3 is 14 residues long. Germline lookup yields CDR1 ENHRY and CDR2 SYGVKD. Between the trimmed V and J ends, which lost 0 bases and 5 bases, there was a span of 10 bases. The CDR3 sequence is CAISESVIGETQYF. In DNA, the CDR3 is TGTGCCATCAGTGAGTCTGTAATCGGGGAGACCCAGTACTTC.

In DNA form, the CDR3 reads TGTGCCTGGAGTGTAGGGACTAGCGGTCATTACAATGAGCAGTTCTTC. Protein product: CAWSVGTSGHYNEQFF. This sequence joins TRBV30 and TRBJ2-1; 11 positions match TRBD2. V trimming: 0 bases; J trimming: 4 bases; junction bases outside the gene matches: 5. Germline lookup yields CDR1 GTSNPN and CDR2 SVGIG (reference sequence). CDR3 length equals 16 residues. Variable domain in full (rest from reference TRBV30 and TRBJ2-1): SQTIHQWPATLVQPVGSPLSLECTVEGTSNPNLYWYRQAAGRGLQLLFYSVGIGQISSEVPQNLSASRPQDRQFILSSKKLLLSDSGFYLCAWSVGTSGHYNEQFFGPGTRLTVL.

This clone was observed a few times. At one end, the junction sequence differs from germline, possibly due to a read error. The CDR3 DNA reads as TGTGCCAGCAGATTAGCGGGAGGTCCCTCCTACGAGCAGTACTTC. Protein sequence: CASRLAGGPSYEQYF. The chain links TRBV7-2 to TRBJ2-7, with 10 positions matching TRBD2. Per germline, CDR1 SGHTA and CDR2 FQGNSA. This CDR3 is 15 amino acids long.

The V call is TRBV30, the J call TRBJ2-7; 9 bases match TRBD1. Per the germline V gene, CDR1 is GTSNPN and CDR2 is SVGIG (reference sequence). The CDR3 covers 14 residues. V lost 3 bases and J lost 7; bases outside the gene matches: 10. The CDR3 nucleotides are TGTGCCTGGAGGATCCCGGGACAGGGAGGGGAGCAGTACTTC. This codes for CAWRIPGQGGEQYF.

The sample holds a few counts of this clone. The rearrangement links TRBV19 to TRBJ1-4, with D hard to call. The V gene lost 3 bases and the J gene lost 0 bases, with 8 bases spanning the gap. Germline assignment: CDR1 LNHDA and CDR2 SQIVND (reference sequence). CDR3 length: 15 amino acids. The CDR3 region is CASSIYGATNEKLFF. The CDR3 region has the DNA TGTGCCAGTAGTATTTATGGCGCAACTAATGAAAAACTGTTTTTT.

The rearrangement uses TRBV6-2 or TRBV6-3 and TRBJ1-2, with TRBD1 identical over 9 bases. The CDR3 sequence is 15 residues long. The ends lost 5 bases at V and 8 bases at J; junction bases unmatched: 12. Germline V gives CDR1 MNHEY, CDR2 SVGEGT. The CDR3 DNA reads TGTGCCAGCAGTACGTACCCGGACAGGGGTCGGGGCTACACCTTC. It specifies CASSTYPDRGRGYTF.

This chain links TRBV7-3 with TRBJ2-6, with D perhaps TRBD1 or TRBD2 (5 bases each). The CDR3 sequence is 16 residues long. Trimming took off 2 bases at V and 2 bases at J, with 10 bases between the two ends. The V gene's germline CDR1 is SGHTA and CDR2 FQGTGA. In DNA form, the CDR3 reads TGTGCCAGCAGCTTACCCGGGACGGCTGGGGCCAACGTCCTGACTTTC. It yields the protein CASSLPGTAGANVLTF. Supplemented by reference TRBV7-3 and TRBJ2-6, the full variable domain reads GAGVSQTPSNKVTEKGKYVELRCDPISGHTALYWYRQSLGQGPEFLIYFQGTGAADDSGLPNDRFFAVRPEGSVSTLKIQRTERGDSAVYLCASSLPGTAGANVLTFGAGSRLTVL.

V is TRBV4-1 and J is TRBJ2-1, with D perhaps TRBD1 or TRBD2 (5 bases each). The CDR3 contains 16 residues. V was shortened by 3 bases and J by 2 bases, with 14 bases between the two germline ends. Looked up from germline, CDR1 is MGHRA and CDR2 is YSYEKL. Here the CDR3 reads CASSQPGRAPYNEQFF. CDR3 DNA: TGCGCCAGCAGCCAGCCGGGACGGGCGCCCTACAATGAGCAGTTCTTC.

This clone was seen a few times. The gene calls are TRBV2 and TRBJ1-1; D unclear. The CDR3 runs 13 residues. The V and J ends lost 8 bases and 2 bases respectively, with 12 bases between them. Germline values: CDR1 SNHLY, CDR2 FYNNEI. Here the CDR3 DNA reads TGTGCCAGCGTCTCAGACGGAAACACTGAAGCTTTCTTT. Amino acids: CASVSDGNTEAFF.

The chain employs TRBV2 and TRBJ2-3, with 14 bases identical to TRBD2. The germline CDR1 and CDR2 sequences are SNHLY and FYNNEI. The CDR3 is made up of 18 amino acids. V lost 6 bases to trimming and J lost 2 bases; unmatched junction nucleotides: 10. The CDR3 region has the DNA TGTGCCAGCAGCTACCAGACTAGCGGGGGGGAATCCACAGATACGCAGTATTTT. It specifies CASSYQTSGGESTDTQYF.

The chain links TRBV6-5 to TRBJ1-6; 9 bases agree with TRBD1. The junction had 8 bases not matched to a gene; V was cut back by 4 bases and J by 7 bases. The germline CDR1 and CDR2 sequences are MNHEY and SVGAGI. The CDR3 has 16 amino acids. The CDR3 DNA is TGTGCCAGCAGTTCCACCCGACAGGGGGGCAATTCACCCCTCCACTTT. As protein: CASSSTRQGGNSPLHF.

The chain couples TRBV4-2 to TRBJ1-4; tentative D call: TRBD1 (5 bases). Germline CDR1 and CDR2: LGHNA and YNFKEQ. This CDR3 spans 16 amino acids. V lost 0 bases, J lost 6 bases, and 14 bases lay in between. CDR3 DNA sequence: TGTGCCAGCAGCCAAGATGATGGCAGGGAGGATGAAAAACTGTTTTTT. Translation: CASSQDDGREDEKLFF.

The chain links TRBV7-9 to TRBJ1-1, with TRBD1 matching 8 bases. The CDR3 is 13 amino acids. Germline V CDR1 and CDR2: SEHNR, FQNEAQ (reference sequence). The ends lost 1 base at V and 6 bases at J; junction bases unmatched: 1. The CDR3 DNA sequence: TGTGCCAGCAGCTTAGAGGGACAGGCTGAAGCTTTCTTT. Translating gives CASSLEGQAEAFF.